This T cell receptor beta chain was sequenced during a study of T cell repertoires in cytomegalovirus infection. TCRdb ran MiXCR on the reads and lists one entry per CDR3 protein. The data contain under 50,000 distinct CDR3 sequences, around 20% of them seen just once; the ten biggest clones take up about 18%. The CDR3 is 14 residues long. Germline loops: CDR1 SGHRS, CDR2 YFSETQ. About this clonotype itself: The antigen is not known. The junction does not match germline at one end; this may be a read error.

V and J are TRBV5-1 and TRBJ1-1; D is unclear. This receptor was taken from a human donor in good health (CMV status not recorded). Some clones in this sample may be carry-over from other donors' samples. What was sequenced was PBMCs, sequenced either directly or after in vitro stimulation (not recorded which). CDR3: CASSEQTANTEAFF. CDR3 DNA sequence: TGCGCCAGCAGCGAACAGACGGCGAACACGGAAGCTTTCTTT.